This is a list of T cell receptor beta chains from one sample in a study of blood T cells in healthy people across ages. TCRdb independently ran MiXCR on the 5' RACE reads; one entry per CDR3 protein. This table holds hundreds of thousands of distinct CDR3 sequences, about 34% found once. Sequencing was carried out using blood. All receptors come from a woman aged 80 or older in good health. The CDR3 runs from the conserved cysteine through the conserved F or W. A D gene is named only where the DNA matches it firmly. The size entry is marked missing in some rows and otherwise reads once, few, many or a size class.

cdr3_nt: TGTGCCAGCAGCCGGGTCCCCTACACAGATACGCAGTATTTT
cdr3_aa: CASSRVPYTDTQYF
d_call: NA
j_call: TRBJ2-3
clone_size: NA
v_call: TRBV7-2

cdr3_nt: TGTGCCAGCAGTTATGCCGGGGTCAATCAGCCCCAGCATTTT
cdr3_aa: CASSYAGVNQPQHF
d_call: NA
j_call: TRBJ1-5
clone_size: NA
v_call: TRBV6-2/TRBV6-3

cdr3_nt: TGCAGTGCCGTGCCCGGGGGCGCTGGGGCCAACGTCCTGACTTTC
cdr3_aa: CSAVPGGAGANVLTF
d_call: NA
j_call: TRBJ2-6
clone_size: many
v_call: TRBV20-1

cdr3_nt: TGCAGTGCTATTCACAGCTACTCTGGGGCCAACGTCCTGACTTTC
cdr3_aa: CSAIHSYSGANVLTF
d_call: NA
j_call: TRBJ2-6
clone_size: NA
v_call: TRBV20-1

cdr3_nt: TGCAGCGGATTTAGGGTCAGCTCCTACAATGAGCAGTTCTTC
cdr3_aa: CSGFRVSSYNEQFF
d_call: NA
j_call: TRBJ2-1
clone_size: NA
v_call: TRBV29-1

cdr3_nt: TGTGCCAGCAGTTGCTCCGGGACAGGCGGCAAAAACATTCAGTACTTC
cdr3_aa: CASSCSGTGGKNIQYF
d_call: TRBD1
j_call: TRBJ2-4
clone_size: few
v_call: TRBV6-2/TRBV6-3

cdr3_nt: TGTGCCAGCAGCTTGGACCCAGAGACCCAGTACTTC
cdr3_aa: CASSLDPETQYF
d_call: NA
j_call: TRBJ2-5
clone_size: many
v_call: TRBV5-6

cdr3_nt: TGTGCCAGCAGCCAGTTGACAGGGGGCTCATCAACTAATGAAAAACTGTTTTTT
cdr3_aa: CASSQLTGGSSTNEKLFF
d_call: TRBD1
j_call: TRBJ1-4
clone_size: few
v_call: TRBV3-1

cdr3_nt: TGCAGCGTTGACACAGGACATACTAGCGGGAGCGCCTACAATGAGCAGTTCTTC
cdr3_aa: CSVDTGHTSGSAYNEQFF
d_call: TRBD2
j_call: TRBJ2-1
clone_size: few
v_call: TRBV29-1

cdr3_nt: TGCGCCAGCACCACCGGGGCAGGGGGCATTTTCGAGACCCAGTACTTC
cdr3_aa: CASTTGAGGIFETQYF
d_call: TRBD1
j_call: TRBJ2-5
clone_size: many
v_call: TRBV5-1

cdr3_nt: TGCAGTGCTAGATTCCCAGTTTCTAACTATGGCTACACCTTC
cdr3_aa: CSARFPVSNYGYTF
d_call: NA
j_call: TRBJ1-2
clone_size: many
v_call: TRBV20-1

cdr3_nt: TGTACCACCGGGGTTTCTGGGGCAGGAACTGAAGCTTTCTTT
cdr3_aa: CTTGVSGAGTEAFF
d_call: NA
j_call: TRBJ1-1
clone_size: NA
v_call: TRBV6-2/TRBV6-3

cdr3_nt: TGTGCCAGCAGTTGGGACAGGGGGAGCTACACCTTC
cdr3_aa: CASSWDRGSYTF
d_call: TRBD1
j_call: TRBJ1-2
clone_size: NA
v_call: TRBV6-6

cdr3_nt: TGTGCCAGCAGTTACGGAGAAGCCACTGAAGCTTTCTTT
cdr3_aa: CASSYGEATEAFF
d_call: NA
j_call: TRBJ1-1
clone_size: many
v_call: TRBV6-5

cdr3_nt: TGCAGTGCTCCCCGGAGCTCTGGGGCCAACGTCCTGACTTTC
cdr3_aa: CSAPRSSGANVLTF
d_call: NA
j_call: TRBJ2-6
clone_size: NA
v_call: TRBV20-1

cdr3_nt: TGTGCCAGCAGCTTAGCTGGGCGGGGGGCTGTCGAGACCCAGTACTTC
cdr3_aa: CASSLAGRGAVETQYF
d_call: TRBD2
j_call: TRBJ2-5
clone_size: many
v_call: TRBV7-2

cdr3_nt: TGCGCCAGCACCGAAAGACAGGGTAGCGGGGAGCTGTTTTTT
cdr3_aa: CASTERQGSGELFF
d_call: TRBD1
j_call: TRBJ2-2
clone_size: NA
v_call: TRBV4-1

cdr3_nt: TGTGCCAGCAGTTTGGCTGGGACGTGGGGGGAGACCCAGTACTTC
cdr3_aa: CASSLAGTWGETQYF
d_call: NA
j_call: TRBJ2-5
clone_size: many
v_call: TRBV28

cdr3_nt: TGTGCCAGCAGTTTGTCCGCCCTTAGAGTCACAGATACGCAGTATTTT
cdr3_aa: CASSLSALRVTDTQYF
d_call: NA
j_call: TRBJ2-3
clone_size: many
v_call: TRBV27